This T cell receptor beta chain stems from a study of beta chain features in type 1 diabetes. Study-wide background: There was similarity between patients and healthy donors in age, gender and cell yields.

Regarding the study as a whole: An over-representation of cells with high TCR expression could result from cDNA sequencing. Moderately but significantly shorter TCRB CDR3s were found in Type 1 diabetes patients in all four CD4+ subsets.

The authors sorted CD4+ naive, central memory, regulatory and stem cell-like memory cells via CD45RO/CCR7/CD25/CD127/CD95/CD27. As regards this clone: What it binds is unknown.

Germline-derived CDR1 and CDR2 are GTSNPN and SVGIG (reference sequence). The CDR3 has 16 amino acids. The ends lost 0 bases at V and 11 bases at J; junction bases unmatched: 11. Investigators reverse transcribed all isolated RNA, so they sequenced expressed TCRB transcripts. Sequencing was performed with immunoSEQ multiplex PCR; in TCRdb, only in-frame clones are kept and a portion is missing. The table has around 70,000 clones, just under 50% seen once; the top ten hold about 0.7%. The TCR sequence derives from a man younger than 45 with type 1 diabetes. The sample comprised central memory CD4+ T cells from blood. The V call is TRBV30, the J call TRBJ1-6; 9 bases line up with TRBD1. CDR3 loop: CAWSVLLGQGNTPLHF. DNA of the CDR3: TGTGCCTGGAGTGTACTCCTGGGACAGGGCAATACACCCCTCCACTTT.